This T cell receptor (beta chain) was profiled in a study of blood T cell repertoires in COVID-19. Background on the study: Acute and convalescent COVID-19 specimens originated in the United States, Italy and Spain.

Original methodology: By means of reference gene primer amplification, nucleated cell counts were estimated. Profiling relied on immunoSEQ multiplex PCR, and the TCRdb table lists in-frame clones only, not all of them. That table is the source of V, J and clone size, and D and trimming were worked out from the DNA. The sample includes 120,000 to 150,000 clones, around 90% of them seen just once. Trimming stripped 6 bases from V and 5 bases from J, with 13 bases between. The length of the CDR3 is 13 residues. CDR1 and CDR2 (germline): SSHAT, FNYEAQ (reference sequence). The chain joins TRBV7-7 to TRBJ2-5, with D possibly TRBD2 on 5 matching bases. The specimen sequenced was peripheral blood. This TCR was sampled from a woman in her forties or fifties with acute or convalescent COVID-19. The CDR3 loop reads CASSTDLGETQYF. DNA for the CDR3: TGTGCCAGCAGTACGGACTTGGGGGAGACCCAGTACTTC.